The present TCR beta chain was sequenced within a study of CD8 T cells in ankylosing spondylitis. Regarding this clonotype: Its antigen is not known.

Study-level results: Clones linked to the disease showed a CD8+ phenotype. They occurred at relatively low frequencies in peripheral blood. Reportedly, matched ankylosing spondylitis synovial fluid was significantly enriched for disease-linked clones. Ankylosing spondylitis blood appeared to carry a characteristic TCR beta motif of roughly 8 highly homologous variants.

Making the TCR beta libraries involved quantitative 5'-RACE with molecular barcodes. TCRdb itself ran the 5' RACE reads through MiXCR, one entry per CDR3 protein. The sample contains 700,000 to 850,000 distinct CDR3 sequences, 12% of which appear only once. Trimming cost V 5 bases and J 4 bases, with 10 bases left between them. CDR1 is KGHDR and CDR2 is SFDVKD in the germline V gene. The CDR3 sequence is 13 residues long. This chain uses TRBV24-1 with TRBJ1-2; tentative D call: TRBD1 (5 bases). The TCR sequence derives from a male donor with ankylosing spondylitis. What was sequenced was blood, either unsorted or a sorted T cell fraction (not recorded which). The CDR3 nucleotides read TGTGCCACCAGTGTCGGGGGGACCTATGGCTACACCTTC. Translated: CATSVGGTYGYTF.